A single sample gave rise to the 24 T cell receptor beta chains below, sequenced in a study of graft-versus-host responses after intestinal transplantation. TCRdb's table, derived via immunoSEQ multiplex PCR, lists solely in-frame clones and lacks some. The sample comprises approximately 75,000 clones, nearly 90% of which are singletons, and about 4% rests with the top ten. Their antigens remain unidentified. The sample consisted of unstimulated CD8+ T cells sorted from spleen or lymph node cells, taken before transplant. The receptors derive from a human donor who was the organ donor for an intestinal transplant.

The chain carries TRBV19 and TRBJ1-4; 8 bases agree with TRBD1. The trim removed 6 bases at V and 5 bases at J, leaving 2 bases unmatched. Per germline, CDR1 LNHDA and CDR2 SQIVND (reference sequence). The CDR3 contains 13 residues. The CDR3 spells CASRDRANEKLFF. CDR3 sequence (DNA): TGTGCCAGTAGGGACAGGGCGAATGAAAAACTGTTTTTT. The full variable domain, its missing parts supplied by reference TRBV19 and TRBJ1-4, is DGGITQSPKYLFRKEGQNVTLSCEQNLNHDAMYWYRQDPGQGLRLIYYSQIVNDFQKGDIAEGYSVSREKKESFPLTVTSAQKNPTAFYLCASRDRANEKLFFGSGTQLSVL.

V is TRBV10-3 and J is TRBJ2-3, with 12 positions matching TRBD2. J lost 0 bases, V lost 0 bases, and 4 bases had no gene match. The germline V gene has CDR1 ENHRY and CDR2 SYGVKD. CDR3 size: 18 residues. The chain's CDR3 is CAISESELAGGSTDTQYF. The CDR3 DNA reads as TGTGCCATCAGTGAGTCGGAACTAGCGGGAGGTAGCACAGATACGCAGTATTTT.

J is TRBJ2-1 and V is TRBV27; 9 positions match TRBD1. V lost 7 bases to trimming and J lost 9 bases; unmatched junction nucleotides: 13. CDR1 is MNHEY and CDR2 is SMNVEV in the germline V gene (reference sequence). The CDR3 has 15 residues. CDR3 DNA: TGTGCCAGCACCTTTTACCGGGACAGGGTGGGTGAGCAGTTCTTC. Amino acids: CASTFYRDRVGEQFF.

The CDR3 sequence: CASSYSPTGGSDEQFF. CDR3 bases: TGTGCCAGCAGTTACTCACCGACAGGGGGTAGCGATGAGCAGTTCTTC. The chain combines TRBV6-5 with TRBJ2-1; TRBD1 matches at 9 bases. This CDR3 comprises 16 residues. Germline V lookup: CDR1 MNHEY, CDR2 SVGAGI. J gave up 8 bases and V 0 bases, and 8 bases lay outside the gene matches.

This chain joins TRBV28 and TRBJ1-5; TRBD1 is a possible D gene (6 bases). From germline, CDR1 is MDHEN and CDR2 SYDVKM. The CDR3 runs to 15 residues. V was shortened by 6 bases and J by 0 bases, with 12 bases between the two germline ends. The CDR3 DNA reads as TGTGCCAGCAGCTTTGGACAGATTAGCAATCAGCCCCAGCATTTT. Its protein is CASSFGQISNQPQHF.

The chain has TRBV2 and TRBJ1-6; D unclear. Trimming took off 5 bases at V and 5 bases at J, with 13 bases between the two ends. This CDR3 is built from 15 residues. The germline V gene has CDR1 SNHLY and CDR2 FYNNEI. This chain's CDR3 is CASSKGQEDNSPLHF. Here the CDR3 DNA reads TGTGCCAGCAGTAAGGGCCAGGAGGATAATTCACCCCTCCACTTT.

This clone was recorded only once. The chain is built from TRBV11-2 and TRBJ2-1; perhaps TRBD1 as D (6 bases). V lost 3 bases to trimming and J lost 0 bases, with 15 bases between them. Germline V gene lookup returns CDR1 SGHAT and CDR2 FQNNGV. The CDR3 totals 17 residues. The CDR3 nucleotides are TGTGCCAGCAGCTTTTCGGCAGGGGCGAGCTCCTACAATGAGCAGTTCTTC. It codes for CASSFSAGASSYNEQFF.

This sequence joins TRBV28 and TRBJ1-2; 8 positions agree with TRBD1. The CDR3 spans 17 residues. V shed 5 bases, J shed 8 bases, and the junction held 19 bases outside the gene matches. The germline gives CDR1 MDHEN, CDR2 SYDVKM. CDR3 sequence reads: CASSHLRDRGYREGYTF. DNA for the CDR3: TGTGCCAGCAGTCACCTACGTGACAGGGGTTATAGAGAGGGCTACACCTTC.

The chain links TRBV10-3 to TRBJ1-1; 10 bases agree with TRBD1. The CDR3 contains 17 residues. CDR1 is ENHRY and CDR2 is SYGVKD in the germline V gene. The trim removed 2 bases at V and 1 base at J, leaving 7 bases unmatched. The CDR3 nucleotides read TGTGCCATCAGTGAGAGACAGGGGGCGACGGGGAACACTGAAGCTTTCTTT. Translation: CAISERQGATGNTEAFF.

This chain connects TRBV29-1 to TRBJ2-1, with a possible D match to TRBD1 (6 bases). CDR3 length equals 14 residues. Germline values: CDR1 SQVTM, CDR2 ANQGSEA. V lost 3 bases and J lost 1, with 10 bases in between. Written as DNA, the CDR3 is TGCAGCGTTGATGAGGGGACATCCTACAATGAGCAGTTCTTC. Residues: CSVDEGTSYNEQFF.

The chain is built from TRBV15 and TRBJ2-1; maybe TRBD2 (5 bases). V lost 1 base and J 10 bases, leaving 14 bases between the germline ends. Per the germline V gene, CDR1 is LNHNV and CDR2 is YYDKDF (reference sequence). CDR3 length: 14 residues. As DNA, the CDR3 is TGTGCCACCAGCAGAGTATCTCGAAGGAGGGAGCAGTTCTTC. It yields the protein CATSRVSRRREQFF.

For the CDR3, the DNA is TGTGCCAGCAGTGTGCCGGGACAGGGGGCTTCACCCCTCCACTTT. Protein sequence: CASSVPGQGASPLHF. The chain has TRBV6-5 and TRBJ1-6, with 12 bases fitting TRBD1. V trimming: 5 bases; J trimming: 9 bases; junction bases outside the gene matches: 5. Germline CDR1 reads MNHEY; CDR2 reads SVGAGI. The CDR3 length is 15 residues.

The chain combines TRBV7-9 with TRBJ1-3; D is perhaps TRBD1 (5 bases). The CDR3 totals 15 residues. Trimming removed 4 bases at V and 4 bases at J, with 14 bases between. Germline-derived CDR1 and CDR2 are SEHNR and FQNEAQ (reference sequence). The CDR3 region has the DNA TGTGCCAGCAGCTCCGGGGGGTTTTGGGGAAACACCATATATTTT. This translates into CASSSGGFWGNTIYF.

This clone was found a few times. The chain joins TRBV28 to TRBJ2-3, with 8 bases fitting TRBD1. CDR1 is MDHEN, CDR2 SYDVKM, per germline. The CDR3 spans 15 residues. J was trimmed by 1 base and V by 6 bases; bases with no gene match: 6. The CDR3 DNA sequence: TGTGCCAGCAGAAGGACAGGGTTCCGCACAGATACGCAGTATTTT. Residues: CASRRTGFRTDTQYF.

CDR3 in DNA: TGTGCCATCAGTGAGTCGGAGGGAATCGCCAACGTCCTGACTTTC. Translated: CAISESEGIANVLTF. The chain is built from TRBV10-3 and TRBJ2-6; tentatively, D is TRBD2 (6 bases). Germline values: CDR1 ENHRY, CDR2 SYGVKD. CDR3 length: 15 residues. V was clipped by 0 bases and J by 7 bases, with 10 bases between them.

The rearrangement joins TRBV27 to TRBJ1-6, with D unresolved. The length of the CDR3 is 12 residues. Trimming stripped 5 bases from V and 7 bases from J, with 6 bases between. From germline, CDR1 is MNHEY and CDR2 SMNVEV (reference sequence). The CDR3 coding sequence is TGTGCCAGCAGTCTCCTAAATTCACCCCTCCACTTT. It is translated as CASSLLNSPLHF.

The chain combines TRBV5-5 with TRBJ2-3; D is uncertain. The germline gives CDR1 SGHKS, CDR2 YYEKEE (reference sequence). V was shortened by 1 base and J by 0 bases, with 9 bases between the two germline ends. This CDR3 is 15 amino acids long. The CDR3 nucleotides read TGTGCCAGCAGCTTGTCGTGGCCTAGCACAGATACGCAGTATTTT. Protein sequence: CASSLSWPSTDTQYF.

The chain uses TRBV7-9 and TRBJ1-4; D not certain. The CDR3 is made up of 11 amino acids. The V gene lost 3 bases and the J gene lost 8 bases, with 4 bases spanning the gap. Germline V gene data show CDR1 as SEHNR and CDR2 as FQNEAQ (reference sequence). The CDR3 spells CASSFSEKLFF. CDR3 nucleotides: TGTGCCAGCAGCTTCTCCGAAAAACTGTTTTTT.

The genes are TRBV19 and TRBJ1-2; tentatively, D is TRBD1 (5 bases). Trimming cost V 6 bases and J 3 bases, with 11 bases left between them. CDR1 is LNHDA and CDR2 is SQIVND in the germline V gene (reference sequence). The CDR3 runs 13 residues. The CDR3 DNA reads TGTGCCAGTAGGTTCGGGGGTGACTATGGCTACACCTTC. Translating it yields CASRFGGDYGYTF.

The J gene is TRBJ1-2, the V gene TRBV7-2, with a weak D call TRBD1 (5 bases). With 0 bases removed from V and 6 bases from J, the gap between germline ends came to 11 bases. This CDR3 is 14 amino acids long. Germline CDR1 reads SGHTA; CDR2 reads FQGNSA. CDR3 DNA sequence: TGTGCCAGCAGCTTAGCGTACCGGGGGGATGGCTACACCTTC. Translation gives CASSLAYRGDGYTF.

The V call is TRBV4-3, the J call TRBJ1-2, with 7 positions matching TRBD1. Looked up from germline, CDR1 is LGHNA and CDR2 is YSLEER. With 1 base clipped from V and 0 bases from J, the junction kept 5 bases outside the gene matches. CDR3 size: 16 residues. The CDR3 region is CASSQGRDSSNYGYTF. The CDR3 DNA is TGCGCCAGCAGCCAAGGCAGGGACAGCTCTAACTATGGCTACACCTTC.

This rearrangement joins TRBV5-1 to TRBJ2-7; a possible D gene is TRBD2 (5 bases). The CDR3 is made up of 12 amino acids. In germline, CDR1 is SGHRS, CDR2 YFSETQ. V lost 1 base and J 7 bases, leaving 9 bases between the germline ends. DNA for the CDR3: TGCGCCAGCAGCTTGAATTCGGGGGAGCAGTACGTC. Translating it yields CASSLNSGEQYV.

This clone was seen a few times. V gene TRBV21-1 combines with J gene TRBJ2-2; the tabulated D call, TRBD2, remains unverified against the DNA. TRBV21-1 is classified as a pseudogene. The CDR3 length is 17 residues. CDR3 protein: CASSSPAAAANTGELFF. In nucleotides, the CDR3 is TGTGCCAGCAGCTCCCCAGCGGCCGCAGCGAACACCGGGGAGCTGTTTTTT.

This clone appeared a single time. The chain carries TRBV7-6 and TRBJ1-2, with 9 positions matching TRBD1. CDR1 is SGHVS and CDR2 is FNYEAQ in the germline V gene. With 4 bases clipped from V and 4 bases from J, the junction kept 13 bases outside the gene matches. The CDR3 has 17 amino acids. The CDR3 coding sequence is TGTGCCAGCAGCTCACGGGACAGGGAGGTCTTGGGCTATGGCTACACCTTC. It yields the protein CASSSRDREVLGYGYTF.